This T cell receptor (beta chain) was profiled in a study of blood T cells in healthy people across ages. Russia was home to the donors, healthy Caucasian individuals aged roughly 6 to 95. Every donor contributed roughly 10 milliliters of peripheral blood by blood draw. Together with a sample-barcoded 5' primer, a J-beta primer mix was included in a second PCR lasting roughly 6 to 12 cycles. The yield of each sample was at least 2.5 million CDR3-containing paired-end reads. Using its own MiXCR run on the 5' RACE reads, TCRdb lists one record per CDR3 protein. The sample shows about 690,000 distinct CDR3 sequences, 35% to 50% of them seen only once. The CDR3 loop spans 16 amino acids. V lost 4 bases and J 4 bases, leaving 19 bases between the germline ends. The V gene's germline CDR1 is SGHRS and CDR2 YFSETQ. In its sample, this clonotype was seen many times. The target antigen is unknown. Study-level findings and limits: In long-lived donors, naive CD4+ cell counts and diversity exceeded those of aged donors.

What was sequenced was blood. The clonotype comes from a man older than 75 in good health. V gene TRBV5-1 combines with J gene TRBJ2-3; D gene unclear. CDR3 DNA: TGCGCCAGCAGCGCCGACCTGCAACTCAACCCAGATACGCAGTATTTT. Residues: CASSADLQLNPDTQYF. Based on the CDR3 plus reference TRBV5-1 and TRBJ2-3, the full variable domain is KAGVTQTPRYLIKTRGQQVTLSCSPISGHRSVSWYQQTPGQGLQFLFEYFSETQRNKGNFPGRFSGRQFSNSRSEMNVSTLELGDSALYLCASSADLQLNPDTQYFGPGTRLTVL.